Following are 5 T cell receptor beta chains from one sample sequenced in a study of cytotoxic CD8 clonotypes in ibrutinib-treated CLL. Using immunoSEQ multiplex PCR, the repertoire was profiled, and TCRdb retains in-frame clones only, with some absent. The sample includes more than 300,000 clones, around four fifths of them seen just once. Sequences were derived from PBMCs, sampled before ibrutinib treatment. These receptors were obtained from a human donor with chronic lymphocytic leukemia.

The chain combines TRBV18 with TRBJ1-1, with TRBD1 matching 7 bases. The germline V gene has CDR1 KGHSH and CDR2 LQKENI. Trimming removed 3 bases from V and 1 base from J; junction bases left unmatched: 5. CDR3 length: 15 amino acids. CDR3 loop: CASSPRQGGNTEAFF. CDR3 bases: TGTGCCAGCTCACCGAGACAGGGAGGGAACACTGAAGCTTTCTTT.

The chain recombines TRBV29-1 with TRBJ2-7; 12 positions agree with TRBD1. The CDR3 extends over 15 amino acids. V lost 0 bases to trimming and J lost 4 bases; unmatched junction nucleotides: 4. Germline CDR1 is SQVTM and CDR2 is ANQGSEA. DNA for the CDR3: TGCAGCGTTGAAGATCGGGACAGGGGGCTGTACGAGCAGTACTTC. Translation gives CSVEDRDRGLYEQYF.

V usage is TRBV2 and J usage is TRBJ2-5; TRBD1 might be the D (6 bases). V was clipped by 9 bases and J by 2 bases, with 10 bases between them. CDR1 and CDR2 (germline): SNHLY, FYNNEI. CDR3 length: 12 amino acids. In nucleotides, the CDR3 is TGTGCCAGATCAGGGGTTCAAGAGACCCAGTACTTC. Translation: CARSGVQETQYF.

The rearrangement uses TRBV5-1 and TRBJ1-2; possibly TRBD1 for D (5 bases). Germline-derived CDR1 and CDR2 are SGHRS and YFSETQ. Trimming pared 2 bases from V and 3 bases from J, leaving 14 bases between. The CDR3 has 15 residues. The CDR3 region is CASSFQGRVDYGYTF. CDR3 bases: TGCGCCAGCAGCTTCCAGGGAAGAGTCGACTATGGCTACACCTTC.

This clone showed up just a few times. The rearrangement links TRBV7-9 to TRBJ2-7, with D perhaps being TRBD1 or TRBD2 (6 bases each). Trimming shortened V by 4 bases and J by 5 bases, and 18 bases separated the two germline ends. The V gene's germline CDR1 is SEHNR and CDR2 FQNEAQ (reference sequence). The CDR3 is made up of 15 amino acids. CDR3 DNA sequence: TGTGCCAGCAGCTCCGATCGGTTTGGGGGGCACGAGCAGTACTTC. This encodes CASSSDRFGGHEQYF.